Below, 14 T cell receptor beta chains from the same sample are listed, as sequenced in a study of T cell responses to AZD1222 COVID-19 vaccine. The repertoire was sequenced with immunoSEQ multiplex PCR; TCRdb's copy has only in-frame clones and lacks some. The sample carries around 52,000 clones, roughly 86% recorded once. The sequencing here drew on peripheral blood, taken on day 0 of AZD1222 vaccination. These receptors came from an adult in good health.

J is TRBJ2-7 and V is TRBV6-5; TRBD2 matches at 10 bases. Germline CDR1 reads MNHEY; CDR2 reads SVGAGI. CDR3 size: 15 residues. V dropped 6 bases and J dropped 2; count of bases not matched to a gene: 7. The CDR3 is CASSQTSGFAYEQYF. CDR3 nucleotides: TGTGCCAGCAGCCAGACTAGCGGGTTCGCCTACGAGCAGTACTTC.

CDR3 DNA sequence: TGTGCCAGCAGTTCCCCCTTTAGAATGCAGGGTTCTGACGAGCAGTACTTC. This encodes CASSSPFRMQGSDEQYF. The chain carries TRBV28 and TRBJ2-7, with D possibly being TRBD1 (5 bases). The germline V gene has CDR1 MDHEN and CDR2 SYDVKM. The CDR3 totals 17 residues. Deletions cut 4 bases from V and 5 bases from J, with 24 bases between.

V usage is TRBV3-1 (or the pseudogene TRBV3-2) and J usage is TRBJ2-3; no clear D. Trimming cost V 0 bases and J 2 bases, with 12 bases left between them. CDR3 length: 16 residues. CDR1 and CDR2 (germline): LGHDT, YNNKEL (reference sequence). CDR3 amino acids: CASSQDISSYTDTQYF. The CDR3 nucleotides are TGTGCCAGCAGCCAAGATATCAGCTCTTACACAGATACGCAGTATTTT.

The rearrangement uses TRBV5-4 and TRBJ2-7; 9 bases align to TRBD2. J gave up 0 bases and V 4 bases, and 2 bases lay outside the gene matches. Germline CDR1 is SGHNT and CDR2 is YYREEE (reference sequence). The CDR3 spans 14 residues. The CDR3 loop is CASSPSGTSYEQYF. CDR3 nucleotides: TGTGCCAGCAGCCCTAGCGGGACCTCCTACGAGCAGTACTTC.

The V gene is TRBV6-1, the J gene TRBJ2-1; D is perhaps TRBD2 (6 bases). CDR3 size: 12 residues. Germline CDR1 MNHNS, CDR2 SASEGT. Trimming left V 3 bases short and J 9 bases short, with 9 bases between. CDR3 in amino acids: CASSDAGGEQFF. CDR3 nucleotides: TGTGCCAGCAGTGATGCCGGGGGTGAGCAGTTCTTC.

The CDR3: CASKLPEEYSGNTIYF. CDR3 coding DNA: TGTGCCAGCAAGCTCCCAGAGGAGTACTCTGGAAACACCATATATTTT. The chain joins TRBV28 to TRBJ1-3; D unclear. Germline CDR1 MDHEN, CDR2 SYDVKM. The CDR3 sequence is 16 residues long. The ends were cut back, 7 bases at V and 0 bases at J, with 16 bases in the middle. The full variable domain, its missing parts supplied by reference TRBV28 and TRBJ1-3, is DVKVTQSSRYLVKRTGEKVFLECVQDMDHENMFWYRQDPGLGLRLIYFSYDVKMKEKGDIPEGYSVSREKKERFSLILESASTNQTSMYLCASKLPEEYSGNTIYFGEGSWLTVV.

The chain uses TRBV28 and TRBJ2-7; no definite D call. Per the germline V gene, CDR1 is MDHEN and CDR2 is SYDVKM. V lost 4 bases, J lost 3 bases, and 16 bases lay in between. The CDR3 loop spans 15 amino acids. CDR3 sequence (DNA): TGTGCCAGCAGTTCCCCACATTTACCGGACTACGAGCAGTACTTC. Its protein is CASSSPHLPDYEQYF. The variable domain in full, completed from reference TRBV28 and TRBJ2-7, reads DVKVTQSSRYLVKRTGEKVFLECVQDMDHENMFWYRQDPGLGLRLIYFSYDVKMKEKGDIPEGYSVSREKKERFSLILESASTNQTSMYLCASSSPHLPDYEQYFGPGTRLTVT.

V and J are TRBV19 and TRBJ2-1; TRBD1 aligns across 9 bases. The CDR3 runs 15 residues. With 3 bases clipped from V and 2 bases from J, the junction kept 2 bases outside the gene matches. Germline V gene lookup returns CDR1 LNHDA and CDR2 SQIVND (reference sequence). This chain's CDR3 is CASSMGQGPYNEQFF. Written as DNA, the CDR3 is TGTGCCAGTAGTATGGGACAGGGACCCTACAATGAGCAGTTCTTC.

This clone appeared a single time. The V and J genes are TRBV5-4 and TRBJ2-3, with 9 nucleotides matching TRBD1. In germline, CDR1 is SGHNT, CDR2 YYREEE (reference sequence). Trimming removed 0 bases from V and 9 bases from J; junction bases left unmatched: 14. CDR3 length: 17 residues. The CDR3 region is CASSLGQGESAGGTQYF. CDR3 bases: TGTGCCAGCAGCTTGGGACAGGGGGAGAGCGCAGGGGGGACGCAGTATTTT.

The genes are TRBV9 and TRBJ2-3, with unresolved D. The CDR3 totals 15 residues. Trimming removed 0 bases at V and 5 bases at J, with 13 bases between. Germline V gene data show CDR1 as SGDLS and CDR2 as YYNGEE. DNA of the CDR3: TGTGCCAGCAGCGTAGAGGACCAACTCGGAGATACGCAGTATTTT. This translates into CASSVEDQLGDTQYF.

This clone was recorded only once. The chain couples TRBV21-1 to TRBJ1-2. TRBV21-1 is shown as a pseudogene. This CDR3 comprises 12 residues. The CDR3 DNA follows: TGTGCCAGCAGCAAGAATAACTATGGCTACACCTTC. Translation gives CASSKNNYGYTF.

The sample holds one count of this clone. The rearrangement links TRBV28 to TRBJ1-5, with D perhaps matching TRBD1 (6 bases). The CDR3 consists of 15 residues. Between the trimmed V and J ends, which lost 5 bases and 10 bases, there was a span of 21 bases. The germline V gene encodes CDR1 MDHEN and CDR2 SYDVKM. The CDR3 region is CASSRDRSSSSPQHF. The CDR3 DNA sequence: TGTGCCAGCAGTCGCGACAGGTCCTCAAGTTCACCCCAGCATTTT.

This clone occurred once. The chain has TRBV9 and TRBJ2-3; TRBD2 agrees at 7 bases. The CDR3 covers 16 residues. Per germline, CDR1 SGDLS and CDR2 YYNGEE. After removal of 0 bases from V and 1 base from J, the junction contained 5 bases not matched to a gene. CDR3 bases: TGTGCCAGCAGCGTAGGTCTAGCGGTAGGCACAGATACGCAGTATTTT. Its translation is CASSVGLAVGTDTQYF.

This rearrangement joins TRBV7-2 to TRBJ2-2, with D possibly matching TRBD1 (6 bases). Trimming cost V 5 bases and J 3 bases, with 10 bases left between them. The length of the CDR3 is 14 residues. Germline CDR1 SGHTA, CDR2 FQGNSA. The CDR3 nucleotides read TGTGCCAGCAGCCTCCGACAGGACACCGGGGAGCTGTTTTTT. The encoded protein is CASSLRQDTGELFF. Drawing the rest from reference TRBV7-2 and TRBJ2-2, the complete variable domain is GAGVSQSPSNKVTEKGKDVELRCDPISGHTALYWYRQSLGQGLEFLIYFQGNSAPDKSGLPSDRFSAERTGGSVSTLTIQRTQQEDSAVYLCASSLRQDTGELFFGEGSRLTVL.